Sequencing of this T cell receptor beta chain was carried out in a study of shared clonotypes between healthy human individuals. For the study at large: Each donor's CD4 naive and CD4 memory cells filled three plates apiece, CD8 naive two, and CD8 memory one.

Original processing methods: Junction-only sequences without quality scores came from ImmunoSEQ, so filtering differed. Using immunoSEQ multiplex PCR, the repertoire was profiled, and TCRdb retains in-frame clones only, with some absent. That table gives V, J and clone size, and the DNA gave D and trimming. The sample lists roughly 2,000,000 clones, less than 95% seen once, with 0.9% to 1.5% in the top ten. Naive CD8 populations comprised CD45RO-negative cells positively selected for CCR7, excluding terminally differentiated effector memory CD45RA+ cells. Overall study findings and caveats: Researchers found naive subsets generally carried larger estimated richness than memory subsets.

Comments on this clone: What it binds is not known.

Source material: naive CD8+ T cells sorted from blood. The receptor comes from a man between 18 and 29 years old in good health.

The CDR3 region is CASSYSTGLGGYTF. CDR3 DNA: TGTGCCAGCAGTTACTCGACAGGGCTGGGTGGCTACACCTTC. J is TRBJ1-2 and V is TRBV6-5; 7 nucleotides agree with TRBD1. Germline CDR1 and CDR2: MNHEY and SVGAGI. After removal of 0 bases from V and 7 bases from J, the junction contained 5 bases not matched to a gene. This CDR3 region has 14 residues.